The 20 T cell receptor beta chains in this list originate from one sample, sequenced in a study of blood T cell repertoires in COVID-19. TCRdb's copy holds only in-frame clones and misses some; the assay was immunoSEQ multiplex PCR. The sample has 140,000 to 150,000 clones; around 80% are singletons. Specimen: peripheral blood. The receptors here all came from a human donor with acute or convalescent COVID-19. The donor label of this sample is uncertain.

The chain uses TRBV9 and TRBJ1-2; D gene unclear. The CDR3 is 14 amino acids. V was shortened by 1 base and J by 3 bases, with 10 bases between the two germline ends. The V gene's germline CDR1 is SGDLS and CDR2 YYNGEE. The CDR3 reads CASSVSGSHYGYTF. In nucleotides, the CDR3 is TGTGCCAGCAGCGTATCCGGGAGCCACTATGGCTACACCTTC. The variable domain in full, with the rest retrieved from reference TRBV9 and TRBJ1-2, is DSGVTQTPKHLITATGQRVTLRCSPRSGDLSVYWYQQSLDQGLQFLIQYYNGEERAKGNILERFSAQQFPDLHSELNLSSLELGDSALYFCASSVSGSHYGYTFGSGTRLTVV.

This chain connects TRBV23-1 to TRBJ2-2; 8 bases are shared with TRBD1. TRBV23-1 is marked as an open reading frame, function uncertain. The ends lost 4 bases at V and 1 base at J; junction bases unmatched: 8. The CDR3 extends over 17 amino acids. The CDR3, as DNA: TGCGCCAGCAGTCTGGCAGGGGGCTTGTTGAACACCGGGGAGCTGTTTTTT. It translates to CASSLAGGLLNTGELFF.

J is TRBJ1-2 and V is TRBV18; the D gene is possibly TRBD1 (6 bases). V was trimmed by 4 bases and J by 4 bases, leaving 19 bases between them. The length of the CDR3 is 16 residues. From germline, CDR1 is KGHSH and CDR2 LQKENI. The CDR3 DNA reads TGTGCCAGCTCACATTACAGGGATCTTCTCCCCTATGGCTACACCTTC. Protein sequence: CASSHYRDLLPYGYTF.

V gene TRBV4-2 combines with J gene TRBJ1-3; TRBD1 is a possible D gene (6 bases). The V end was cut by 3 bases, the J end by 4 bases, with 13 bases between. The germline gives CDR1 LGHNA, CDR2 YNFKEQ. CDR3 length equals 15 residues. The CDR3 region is CASSHLDRKGNTIYF. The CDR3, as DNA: TGTGCCAGCAGCCACCTCGACAGGAAGGGAAACACCATATATTTT.

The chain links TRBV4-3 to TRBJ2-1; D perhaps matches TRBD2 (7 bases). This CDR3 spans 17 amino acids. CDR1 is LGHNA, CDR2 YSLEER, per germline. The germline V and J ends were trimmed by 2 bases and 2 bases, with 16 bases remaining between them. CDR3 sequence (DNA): TGCGCCAGCAGCCAACGGTTGAGGGGGGGCACCTACAATGAGCAGTTCTTC. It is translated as CASSQRLRGGTYNEQFF.

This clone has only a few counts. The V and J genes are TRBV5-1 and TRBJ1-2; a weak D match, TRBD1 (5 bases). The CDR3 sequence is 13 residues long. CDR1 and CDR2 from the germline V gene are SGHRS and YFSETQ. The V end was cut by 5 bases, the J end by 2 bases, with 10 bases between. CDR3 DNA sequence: TGCGCCAGCAGGGTTTCAGGGAACTATGGCTACACCTTC. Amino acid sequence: CASRVSGNYGYTF.

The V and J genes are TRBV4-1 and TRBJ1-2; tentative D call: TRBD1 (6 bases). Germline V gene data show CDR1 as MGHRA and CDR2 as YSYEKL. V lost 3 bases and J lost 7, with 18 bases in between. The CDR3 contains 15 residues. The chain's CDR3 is CASSQLGRGRGGYTF. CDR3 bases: TGCGCCAGCAGCCAGTTGGGGAGGGGCAGGGGTGGCTACACCTTC.

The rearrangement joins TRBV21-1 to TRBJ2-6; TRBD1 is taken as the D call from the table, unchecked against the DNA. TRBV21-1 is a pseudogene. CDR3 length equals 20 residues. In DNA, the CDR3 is TGTGCCAGCAGCAAAAATTGGAAAACAGGGCCCAGCTCTGGGGCCAACGTCCTGACTTTC. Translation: CASSKNWKTGPSSGANVLTF.

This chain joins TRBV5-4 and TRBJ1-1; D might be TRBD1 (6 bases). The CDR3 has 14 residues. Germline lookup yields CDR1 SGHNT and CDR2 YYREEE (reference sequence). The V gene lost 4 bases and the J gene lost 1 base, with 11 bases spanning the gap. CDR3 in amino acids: CASSHLDRNTEAFF. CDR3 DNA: TGTGCCAGCAGCCATCTGGACAGGAACACTGAAGCTTTCTTT.

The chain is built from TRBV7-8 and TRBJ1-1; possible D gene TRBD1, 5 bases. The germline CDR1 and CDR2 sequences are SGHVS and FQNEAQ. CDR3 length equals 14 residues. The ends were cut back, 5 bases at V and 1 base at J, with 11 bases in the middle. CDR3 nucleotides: TGTGCCAGCAGCCTGTGGCAGGGGAACACTGAAGCTTTCTTT. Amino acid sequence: CASSLWQGNTEAFF.

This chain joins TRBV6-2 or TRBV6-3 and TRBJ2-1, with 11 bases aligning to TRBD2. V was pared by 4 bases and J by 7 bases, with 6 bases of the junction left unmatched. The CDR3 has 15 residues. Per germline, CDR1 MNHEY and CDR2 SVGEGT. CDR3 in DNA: TGTGCCAGCAGTTCCAATAGCGGGGGGGCGAATGAGCAGTTCTTC. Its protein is CASSSNSGGANEQFF.

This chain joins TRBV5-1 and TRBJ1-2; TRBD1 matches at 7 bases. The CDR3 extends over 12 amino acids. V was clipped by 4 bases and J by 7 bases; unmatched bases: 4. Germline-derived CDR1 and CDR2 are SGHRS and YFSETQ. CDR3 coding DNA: TGCGCCAGCAGCGGGGGACAGCTTGGCTACACCTTC. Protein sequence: CASSGGQLGYTF.

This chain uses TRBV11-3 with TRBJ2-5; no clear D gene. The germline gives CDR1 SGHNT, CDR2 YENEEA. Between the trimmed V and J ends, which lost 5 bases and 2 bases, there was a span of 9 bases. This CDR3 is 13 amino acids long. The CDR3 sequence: CASSRVGQETQYF. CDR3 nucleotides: TGTGCCAGCAGCCGGGTGGGTCAAGAGACCCAGTACTTC.

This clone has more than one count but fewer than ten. CDR3 residues: CSASGQHHTEAFF. CDR3 sequence (DNA): TGCAGCGCCTCGGGACAGCACCACACTGAAGCTTTCTTT. J is TRBJ1-1 and V is TRBV29-1, with TRBD1 matching over 7 bases. Germline trimming cut 7 bases from V and 3 bases from J; bases unmatched to any gene: 8. CDR3 length: 13 amino acids. Germline V CDR1 and CDR2: SQVTM, ANQGSEA.

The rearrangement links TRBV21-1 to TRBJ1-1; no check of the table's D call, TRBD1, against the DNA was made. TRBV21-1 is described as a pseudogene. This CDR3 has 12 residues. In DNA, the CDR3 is TGTGCCAGCAAGGACAGGAACACTGAAGCTTTCTTT. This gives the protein CASKDRNTEAFF.

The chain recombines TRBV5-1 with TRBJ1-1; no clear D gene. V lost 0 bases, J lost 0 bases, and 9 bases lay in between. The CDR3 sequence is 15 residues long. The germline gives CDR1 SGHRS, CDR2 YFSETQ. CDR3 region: CASSLEANMNTEAFF. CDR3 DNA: TGCGCCAGCAGCTTGGAAGCTAATATGAACACTGAAGCTTTCTTT.

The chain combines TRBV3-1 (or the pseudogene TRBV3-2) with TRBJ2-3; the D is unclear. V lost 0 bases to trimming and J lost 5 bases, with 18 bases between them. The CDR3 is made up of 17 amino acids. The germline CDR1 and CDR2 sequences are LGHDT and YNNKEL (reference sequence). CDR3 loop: CASSQDRSAGLGDTQYF. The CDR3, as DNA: TGTGCCAGCAGCCAAGATCGGTCGGCAGGCCTTGGAGATACGCAGTATTTT.

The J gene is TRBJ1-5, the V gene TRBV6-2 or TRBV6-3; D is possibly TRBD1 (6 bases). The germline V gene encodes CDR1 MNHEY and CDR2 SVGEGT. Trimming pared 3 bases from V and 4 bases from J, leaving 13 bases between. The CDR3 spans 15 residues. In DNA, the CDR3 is TGTGCCAGCAGTTATTGGACAGAGTCTAATCAGCCCCAGCATTTT. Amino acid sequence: CASSYWTESNQPQHF.

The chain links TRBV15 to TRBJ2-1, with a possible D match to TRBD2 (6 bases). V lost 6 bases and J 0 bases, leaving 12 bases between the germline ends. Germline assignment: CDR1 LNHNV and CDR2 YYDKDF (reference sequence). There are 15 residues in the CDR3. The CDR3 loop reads CATRGGPSSYNEQFF. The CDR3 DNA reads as TGTGCCACCAGGGGAGGACCTAGCTCCTACAATGAGCAGTTCTTC.

The CDR3 is CASSSGTVSSYNEQFF. Here the CDR3 DNA reads TGTGCCAGCAGCTCGGGGACAGTTTCCTCCTACAATGAGCAGTTCTTC. The chain links TRBV5-4 to TRBJ2-1; the match to TRBD1 covers 7 bases. V trimming: 3 bases; J trimming: 0 bases; junction bases outside the gene matches: 6. The CDR3 runs 16 residues. CDR1 is SGHNT, CDR2 YYREEE, per germline (reference sequence).